Below, 4 T cell receptor beta chains from the same sample are listed, as sequenced in a study of shared clonotypes between healthy human individuals. Naive CD8 cells lacked CD45RO and underwent positive selection for CCR7, leaving out terminally differentiated effector memory CD45RA+ cells. Libraries were prepared by immunoSEQ multiplex PCR; TCRdb keeps only in-frame clonotypes and omits some of them. This sample has over 800,000 clones, with 90% to 95% found just once. The sequenced sample consisted of naive CD8+ T cells sorted from blood. These receptors all stem from a young man in good health.

This clone appeared once. The V gene is TRBV10-2, the J gene TRBJ2-7; 11 bases are shared with TRBD2. V dropped 5 bases and J dropped 6; count of bases not matched to a gene: 12. CDR3 length equals 16 residues. Germline assignment: CDR1 WSHSY and CDR2 SAAADI. CDR3 in amino acids: CASSYPGTSGPREQYF. The CDR3 nucleotides read TGCGCCAGCAGTTACCCCGGGACTAGCGGACCTCGCGAGCAGTACTTC.

The chain links TRBV28 to TRBJ2-1; TRBD2 agrees at 11 bases. CDR3 length: 13 residues. The V gene's germline CDR1 is MDHEN and CDR2 SYDVKM. J lost 9 bases, V lost 7 bases, and 5 bases had no gene match. The CDR3 DNA reads as TGTGCCAGCAATAGCGGGAGGGCCAGTGAGCAGTTCTTC. As protein: CASNSGRASEQFF.

V gene TRBV7-6 combines with J gene TRBJ2-1, with D unclear. The germline CDR1 and CDR2 sequences are SGHVS and FNYEAQ. This CDR3 has 11 residues. The V end lost 4 bases, the J end lost 4 bases, and 2 bases lay between the germline ends. The CDR3 here is CASSYYNEQFF. DNA of the CDR3: TGTGCCAGCAGCTATTACAATGAGCAGTTCTTC.

Written as DNA, the CDR3 is TGTGCCAGCTTAAGAGCGGGAACGGGTGATACGCAGTATTTT. Translation: CASLRAGTGDTQYF. J is TRBJ2-3 and V is TRBV6-6, with TRBD2 matching 7 bases. Germline V lookup: CDR1 MNHNY, CDR2 SVGAGI (reference sequence). The CDR3 length is 14 residues. V lost 8 bases and J lost 6; bases outside the gene matches: 11.